This T cell receptor (beta chain) was recovered during a study of chemoradiotherapy in HPV16-positive cancers. The CDR3 contains 15 residues. In germline, CDR1 is SEHNR, CDR2 FQNEAQ (reference sequence). After removal of 4 bases from V and 6 bases from J, the junction contained 9 bases not matched to a gene. TCRdb's table, derived via immunoSEQ multiplex PCR, lists solely in-frame clones and lacks some. The sample has 25,000 to 30,000 clones, just over 90% seen once. This clone was recorded once. The input for sequencing was blood, taken from a patient who underwent chemoradiotherapy. This TCR was sampled from a human donor with HPV-associated anogenital cancer. The rearrangement joins TRBV7-9 to TRBJ2-3, with 8 bases aligning to TRBD1. Here the CDR3 reads CASSSQSTGADTQYF. CDR3 nucleotide sequence: TGTGCCAGCAGCTCCCAATCGACAGGGGCGGATACGCAGTATTTT.